This record looks at one TCR beta chain sequence and its context. This record comes from a study of blood T cell repertoires in COVID-19. Study-wide background: The analysed material was cDNA or gDNA that came from T cells, B-cell-depleted T cells, or PBMCs.

Per the authors' pipeline: It was from reference gene primer amplification that nucleated cell counts were estimated. Some clones are missing from TCRdb's copy, which holds only in-frame ones; the method was immunoSEQ multiplex PCR. V and J calls and clone size are those listed in that table; D and trimming were worked out from the DNA. The sample lists about 45,000 clones; approximately 85% were seen once. Per the germline V gene, CDR1 is SNHLY and CDR2 is FYNNEI. Germline trimming cut 6 bases from V and 0 bases from J; bases unmatched to any gene: 0. This CDR3 comprises 15 residues. This clonotype originated in an elderly woman with acute or convalescent COVID-19. The sequenced sample consisted of peripheral blood. The chain recombines TRBV2 with TRBJ2-1, with TRBD2 matching 12 bases. In DNA, the CDR3 is TGTGCCAGCAGGACTAGCGGGAGCTCCTACAATGAGCAGTTCTTC. This sequence encodes CASRTSGSSYNEQFF. Drawing the rest from reference TRBV2 and TRBJ2-1, the complete variable domain is EPEVTQTPSHQVTQMGQEVILRCVPISNHLYFYWYRQILGQKVEFLVSFYNNEISEKSEIFDDQFSVERPDGSNFTLKIRSTKLEDSAMYFCASRTSGSSYNEQFFGPGTRLTVL.